The 5 T cell receptor beta chains in this list originate from one sample, sequenced in a study of CD8+ T cells in alopecia areata. Following extraction, RNA underwent reverse transcription to cDNA, which served as the sequencing template. Profiling relied on immunoSEQ multiplex PCR, and the TCRdb table lists in-frame clones only, not all of them. The sample lists about 110,000 clones, under 65% occurring once. The sample consisted of NKG2D-low CD8+ T cells sorted from blood. The receptors shown here come from a human donor with alopecia areata.

The chain combines TRBV29-1 with TRBJ1-2; TRBD1 aligns across 7 bases. Trimming at V came to 1 base and at J to 3 bases, leaving 5 bases not matched to a gene. The CDR3 extends over 14 amino acids. From germline, CDR1 is SQVTM and CDR2 ANQGSEA. CDR3 in DNA: TGCAGCGTTGAAGGGGTCAGGGGGTACTATGGCTACACCTTC. Translating it yields CSVEGVRGYYGYTF.

The chain joins TRBV5-1 to TRBJ1-1; tentatively, D is TRBD1 (5 bases). From germline, CDR1 is SGHRS and CDR2 YFSETQ. This CDR3 has 13 residues. Trimming removed 4 bases from V and 4 bases from J, with 11 bases in between. This CDR3 is CASSIGEGTEAFF. The CDR3 DNA reads as TGCGCCAGCAGCATAGGGGAGGGCACTGAAGCTTTCTTT.

The chain joins TRBV9 to TRBJ1-2; the D gene is possibly TRBD1 (5 bases). Trimming shortened V by 1 base and J by 3 bases, and 10 bases separated the two germline ends. The V gene's germline CDR1 is SGDLS and CDR2 YYNGEE. This CDR3 region has 14 residues. The CDR3 region is CASSVTGDYYGYTF. The CDR3 nucleotides are TGTGCCAGCAGCGTAACCGGGGACTACTATGGCTACACCTTC.

The rearrangement uses TRBV13 and TRBJ2-7; D not resolved. Germline-derived CDR1 and CDR2 are PRHDT and FYEKMQ (reference sequence). V lost 5 bases and J lost 6, with 11 bases in between. The CDR3 extends over 12 amino acids. The CDR3 sequence: CASSLNSGEQYF. The CDR3 bases are TGTGCCAGCAGCCTGAACTCTGGCGAGCAGTACTTC.

The chain has TRBV9 and TRBJ1-2; D is unresolved. Trimming removed 4 bases from V and 5 bases from J, with 9 bases in between. Germline CDR1 is SGDLS and CDR2 is YYNGEE. This CDR3 is 12 amino acids long. The chain's CDR3 is CASSSRPYGYTF. CDR3 in DNA: TGTGCCAGCAGCTCCCGCCCGTATGGCTACACCTTC.